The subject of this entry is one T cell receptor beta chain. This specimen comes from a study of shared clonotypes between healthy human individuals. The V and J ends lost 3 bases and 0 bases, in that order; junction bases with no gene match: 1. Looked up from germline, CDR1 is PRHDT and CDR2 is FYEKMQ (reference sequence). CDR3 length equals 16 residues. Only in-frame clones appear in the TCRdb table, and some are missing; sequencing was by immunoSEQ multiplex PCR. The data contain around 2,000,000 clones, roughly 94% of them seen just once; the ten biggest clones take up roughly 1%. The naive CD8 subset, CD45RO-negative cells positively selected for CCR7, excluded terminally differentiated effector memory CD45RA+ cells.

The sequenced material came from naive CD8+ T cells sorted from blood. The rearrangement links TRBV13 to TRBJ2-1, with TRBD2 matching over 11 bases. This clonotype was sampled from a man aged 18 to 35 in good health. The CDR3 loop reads CASSFSGRASYNEQFF. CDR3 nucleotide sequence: TGTGCCAGCAGCTTTAGCGGGAGGGCCTCCTACAATGAGCAGTTCTTC.